A single TCR beta chain is shown here with its context. Its antigen remains unidentified. Per-nucleotide qualities are absent, and no much larger clonotype sits a single base away. These data are taken from a study of cytomegalovirus exposure and HLA in healthy donors (dated by TCRdb to between 2016 and 2019). About the investigation overall: An earlier analysis of several hundred of the donors reported approximately 270 Gb of sequence data and some 100 million unique TCR beta sequences from about 200 million T cells. Roughly 300 gigabases of sequencing data and 70 million to 95 million unique TCR sequences made up an early release that covered around 640 HLA-typed donors. Of the 300 to 450 genotyped donors, approximately 80% were placed in the genetic ancestry cluster associated with self-reported Caucasian donors. The study aimed to test whether cataloging public T cell receptors could reveal signatures of past pathogen exposure. The study profiled the T cell repertoires of fewer than 850 subjects by immunosequencing and related them to cytomegalovirus serostatus. Besides the first cohort of roughly 660 subjects, a separate validation cohort made up of 95 to 150 different subjects was used. To predict cytomegalovirus infection status, the study brought together high-throughput TCR immunosequencing, statistical association of individual TCRs with disease status, and machine learning. A later analysis re-examined previously published TCR beta repertoires from about 670 donors and added high-resolution HLA genotyping to investigate patterns of TCR occurrence. Rather than drawing on any new phenotypic data, the later analysis identified candidate immune exposures from TCR beta sequences and the way those sequences occurred across donors. In an earlier analysis of over 550 of the donors, high-throughput TCR beta sequencing was used to judge whether each TCR beta V gene segment behaved as functional or pseudogenic. Alongside the repertoire data, information on donor age, sex, ethnicity and CMV serostatus was compiled. A later genetic analysis took genome-wide SNP genotypes for about three fifths of the 666 donors and used that subset as a discovery cohort. All discovery cohort repertoires had been generated using a single sequencing platform. Class I and class II HLA loci were covered by the typing at four-digit resolution. The number of donors typed differed by locus, with roughly 620-640 for A, B, C, DRB1 and DQB1, around 520 for DQA1, over 600 for DPA1, and approximately 470 for DPB1. About 5 DR-DQ haplotypes were handled as single units for association and clustering, since linkage in the cohort was strong. On average, 235,054 unique TCR beta nucleotide sequences were sequenced per donor among roughly 430 genotyped donors of the cohort, with roughly 18% of those sequences being non-productive.

Library preparation was by the immunoSEQ multiplex PCR assay. For the multiplex PCR, a mixture combining 60 forward primers for TCR Vbeta segments and 13 reverse primers for TCR Jbeta segments was used. Amplification of the CDR3 region of rearranged TCR beta genes was performed with a multiplex PCR assay on genomic DNA. On the Illumina HiSeq System, the amplified TCR beta libraries were sequenced as 87-base-pair reads. Per the original workflow: Across the 500 to 850 repertoires, a later analysis counted 80 million or so unique TCR beta chains, 9 million to 14 million of which were shared by at least two donors. Raw reads were error-corrected and collapsed into unique sequences by a nearest-neighbor algorithm in which closely related sequences were merged to remove PCR and sequencing errors. CDR3 sequences were aligned to IMGT reference sequences to assign V, D and J gene segments. For a sequence to be retained, a match of at least six nucleotides to both a V gene segment and a J gene segment was required. Rearrangements were called productive when the CDR3 lacked stop codons and stayed in frame with V and J; all others were non-productive. Following IMGT convention, CDR3 was defined as the stretch from the second conserved V-encoded cysteine up to the conserved J-encoded phenylalanine. In an earlier analysis of approximately 590 of the donors, sequences lacking an unambiguous match to a single V gene segment were excluded. In an earlier analysis of 450 to 700 of the donors, V segments were called functional above 56.7% productive rearrangements and were called segregating when the between-donor standard deviation exceeded 5%. A statistical classification framework was developed to diagnose cytomegalovirus status using the catalog of TCR beta chain sequences. V and J gene assignment, in a later analysis, came from comparing TCR nucleotide sequences with IMGT/GENE-DB human TR gene sequences. A later analysis assigned CDR3 sequences and most-parsimonious VDJ recombination scenarios with the TCRdist pipeline. In a later analysis, every TCR beta chain was defined by the combination of its CDR3 amino acid sequence and its V-gene family, and reads without a unique V-gene family were dropped. As a way to deal with suspected cross-contamination and a sequencing artifact, a later analysis dropped 450 to 600 nucleotide sequences that were highly shared and had low generation probability. For each public chain, a later analysis derived a clonal expansion index from normalized ranks of inferred template counts within each repertoire. A later analysis computed generation probabilities with a VDJ recombination model fitted to out-of-frame rearrangements, and checked the results against IGoR. In a later analysis, TCR-TCR, TCR-HLA and TCR-CMV co-occurrence was scored with hypergeometric tests, and a repertoire-size bias correction was applied to TCR pairs. False discovery rates were estimated in a later analysis by permuting HLA or CMV assignments 20 times. In a later analysis, co-occurring TCRs were grouped using DBSCAN, and TCRdist sequence similarity was added for clustering within HLA-allele-positive subsets. Repertoires with fewer than 30,000 or more than 120,000 public chains were left out of co-occurrence clustering, as were about five repertoires with anomalous nucleotide sharing. TCRdb re-hosts the immuneACCESS table, in-frame sequences only. Its copies lack some clones; in the studies checked, an unresolved V gene accounts for under half of them, and the cause for the rest is not known. The DNA gave D and trimming, while V, J and clone size come from that table. For this sample there are around 120,000 clones; roughly four fifths appear just once. The ten largest clonotypes hold 10% to 12% of the sample.

From the cysteine through the phenylalanine, the CDR3 covers 13 amino acids. The sequence is cut down to CDR3 DNA, 39 bases in frame from base 1. The junction carries 12 bases between V and J, which are trimmed by 3 bases and 6 bases respectively. Via the germline V gene (reference sequence), CDR1 is MNHEY and CDR2 SMNVEV. Beyond this particular receptor, the publication reports: This cohort had only TCR beta chains sequenced, and the lack of alpha or paired-chain data limited which features could be detected. In a later analysis, several top co-occurrence clusters were reported to appear linked to parvovirus B19, influenza, CMV and Epstein-Barr virus. A group of highly shared sequence variants was considered likely to be a technical artifact of the sequencing pipeline. The only immune exposure information available for the cohort was CMV serostatus. Roughly uniform sequencing depth across donors was assumed in presence/absence analyses, although this assumption may not hold. Broadly in line with IMGT annotations, most TCR beta V segments showed up in productive rearrangements about 90% or about 30% of the time in an earlier analysis of around 550 of the donors. In a later analysis, the rate of TCR association differed among HLA loci, with DRB1 alleles having the most associated TCRs and HLA-C alleles having the fewest. A total of some 180 TCR beta chains were listed by the study as associated with cytomegalovirus. A later genetic analysis associated a missense DCLRE1C variant with V-gene and J-gene trimming of TCR beta chains, and an independent cohort replicated the association. In vitro tests confirmed that three of the cytomegalovirus-associated TCR beta chains recognize cytomegalovirus antigens. The classifier was reported to diagnose cytomegalovirus status with high specificity and sensitivity in both the original cohort and the validation cohort. Because some donors lacked HLA typing at each locus, the association tests relied only on the typed subset. The authors suggested that the approach could potentially be generalized to other disease states and immunological phenotypes. Across donors, most TCR sequences were observed very rarely, whereas some public TCRs were present in many individuals. Because counts were too low, roughly 17 rarely observed V segments, including chromosome 9 orphons, were left out of the earlier analysis of a few hundred of the donors. A later genetic analysis reported fewer N-insertions in productive TCRs among donors in an Asian-associated ancestry cluster than the roughly 650-donor mean. Specific HLA alleles were associated with 15,000 to 20,000 TCR beta sequences at a false discovery rate of 0.05 in a later analysis. Linkage disequilibrium might explain the correlated functional status among segregating V segments, but an unknown experimental factor could not be excluded. A further reported finding was that TCR beta sequences accurately predicted the HLA-A and HLA-B alleles for most subjects in the first cohort. In a later analysis, HLA-associated TCR beta chains were found to be more clonally expanded and to have lower generation probabilities than equally common non-associated chains. According to a later analysis, most CMV-associated TCR beta chains appeared to be HLA-restricted, and the HLA associations seemed to be driven largely by CMV exposure. The 87-base-pair reads could not distinguish some IMGT-functional V segments, including TRBV6-2 and TRBV6-3, so those segments were excluded. Assigning TCR associations to individual alleles was difficult when HLA alleles, especially DR and DQ, strongly co-occurred.

The cohort consisted of approximately 670 healthy bone marrow donors. Cohort members were all nominally healthy when sampled, although unrecorded immune exposures were likely present. The donor was CMV seropositive and belonged to the group of more than 250 seropositive cohort members. A peripheral blood sample was collected from each donor, and TCR beta sequencing was performed on peripheral blood mononuclear cells. Genomic DNA was extracted from the blood cell samples with the Qiagen DNeasy Blood Extraction Kit. The receptor chain draws on TRBV27 and TRBJ2-7; 5 matching bases give a weak D call of TRBD2. This TCR derives from a male donor in good health and CMV-seropositive. The material sequenced was PBMCs. The CDR3 in this case is CASSLSGSREQYF. The DNA reads as follows: TGTGCCAGCAGTTTGTCTGGGAGCCGCGAGCAGTACTTC.